This T cell receptor (beta chain) was sequenced during a study of cytomegalovirus exposure and HLA in healthy donors. At the level of the study: About 85 million unique TCR sequences came from HLA-typed donors in an early release. The study's findings and limits: Indistinguishability led to the exclusion of some V segments, TRBV6-2 and TRBV6-3 included.

Amplification used 60 Vbeta primers and 13 Jbeta primers. Sequencing used immunoSEQ multiplex PCR; TCRdb keeps in-frame clones, though not all of them. This sample carries under 200,000 clones, roughly 84% of them seen once, and the ten largest clones take 0.38%. Of note for this clone: Antigen: not known.

The CDR3 sequence is 16 residues long. V lost 1 base to trimming and J lost 8 bases; unmatched junction nucleotides: 6. The germline V gene encodes CDR1 MNHNS and CDR2 SASEGT. The sequenced material came from PBMCs. The chain joins TRBV6-1 to TRBJ1-4, with 11 bases lining up with TRBD1. This clonotype was obtained from a boy aged 2 to 10 in good health and CMV-seronegative. CDR3 region: CASSEEAGTGGEKLFF. The CDR3 nucleotides are TGTGCCAGCAGTGAAGAAGCCGGGACAGGGGGGGAAAAACTGTTTTTT.